The sequence of this TCR beta chain was determined in a study of regulatory T cells in long-lasting Graves disease. Study results and limitations: Accuracy may have been reduced by the small sample size. Persistent Graves' patients showed less TCR diversity than newly diagnosed patients showed. Persistent disease was associated with favored TRBV28 usage and with favored use of TRBJ1-2 and TRBJ2-5.

The sample holds many counts of this clonotype. Its antigen remains unknown. Combining iRepertoire HTBI primers with Arm-PCR of CDR3 regions, the authors built TCR beta libraries. Each CDR3 protein is one row after TCRdb ran MiXCR on the multiplex PCR reads. The sample gives fewer than 450,000 distinct CDR3 sequences, about a quarter of which show up once; 26% is in the top ten. Germline V gene data show CDR1 as MDHEN and CDR2 as SYDVKM. Deletions cut 1 base from V and 4 bases from J, with 8 bases between. The CDR3 length is 13 residues. As to time point: persistent/refractory GD, antithyroid drugs over 5 years with positive TRAb. From RNA extracted from PBMCs, the TCR library was made. In Xi'an, China, an endocrinology department was the source of patients.

The receptor was derived from a female donor with Graves disease. The rearrangement joins TRBV28 to TRBJ2-7; no firm D call. The material was peripheral blood mononuclear cells (PBMCs), obtained when the disease was refractory, from a patient treated with antithyroid drugs. Here the CDR3 reads CASSLSPGYEQYF. Here the CDR3 DNA reads TGTGCCAGCAGTTTATCACCCGGGTACGAGCAGTACTTC.